This passage covers 13 T cell receptor beta chains from one sample sequenced in a study of shared clonotypes between healthy human individuals. Using immunoSEQ multiplex PCR, the repertoire was profiled, and TCRdb retains in-frame clones only, with some absent. This table has approximately 460,000 clones, approximately 80% appearing once. The sequenced material came from PBMCs. These receptors were taken from a woman aged 40 to 50 in good health. Some clones in this sample may be carry-over from other donors' samples.

The genes are TRBV25-1 and TRBJ2-7; TRBD2 matches at 12 bases. The V gene end was trimmed by 5 bases and the J gene end by 3 bases; junction bases not matched to a gene: 5. The CDR3 has 15 amino acids. Germline V CDR1 and CDR2: MGHDK, SYGVNS. The CDR3 spells CASSSGLAGNYEQYF. The CDR3 DNA is TGTGCCAGCAGTTCCGGACTAGCGGGAAACTACGAGCAGTACTTC.

V gene TRBV5-4 combines with J gene TRBJ2-2; D ambiguous. This CDR3 is built from 14 residues. V gave up 0 bases and J gave up 1 base, with 4 bases separating them. CDR1 and CDR2 from the germline V gene are SGHNT and YYREEE (reference sequence). The CDR3 is CASSLVQNTGELFF. CDR3 bases: TGTGCCAGCAGCTTGGTGCAGAACACCGGGGAGCTGTTTTTT.

V gene TRBV27 combines with J gene TRBJ2-1; D unclear. Trimming stripped 4 bases from V and 0 bases from J, with 7 bases between. CDR3 size: 14 residues. Germline-derived CDR1 and CDR2 are MNHEY and SMNVEV (reference sequence). The CDR3 loop reads CASSSRSSYNEQFF. The CDR3, as DNA: TGTGCCAGCAGTTCCCGCAGCTCCTACAATGAGCAGTTCTTC.

The table lists this clone with a count of one. A read error is the likely source, as a far larger clone sits one nucleotide away. V is TRBV30 and J is TRBJ1-3, with D unclear. Looked up from germline, CDR1 is GTSNPN and CDR2 is SVGIG (reference sequence). CDR3 length: 14 amino acids. CDR3 in DNA: TGTGCCTGGAGTCCGGGGAACTCTGAAAACACCATATATTTT. As protein: CAWSPGNSENTIYF.

This clone was observed once. This sequence joins TRBV5-1 and TRBJ1-1, with a weak D call TRBD1 (5 bases). CDR1 SGHRS and CDR2 YFSETQ come from the germline V gene. This CDR3 is built from 13 residues. V lost 4 bases to trimming and J lost 4 bases, with 11 bases between them. DNA of the CDR3: TGCGCCAGCAGCCCCGGGGGGGGCACTGAAGCTTTCTTT. Translated: CASSPGGGTEAFF.

A word on this clone: Different DNA sequences within this sample yield the same CDR3. The rearrangement joins TRBV11-1 to TRBJ1-5, with unresolved D. Trimming removed 1 base at V and 6 bases at J, with 7 bases between. The CDR3 totals 13 residues. In germline, CDR1 is SGHAT, CDR2 FQDESV (reference sequence). CDR3 residues: CASSLELGQPQHF. CDR3 nucleotide sequence: TGTGCCAGCAGCTTAGAATTAGGTCAGCCCCAGCATTTT. The full variable domain, completed using reference TRBV11-1 and TRBJ1-5, is EAEVAQSPRYKITEKSQAVAFWCDPISGHATLYWYRQILGQGPELLVQFQDESVVDDSQLPKDRFSAERLKGVDSTLKIQPAELGDSAMYLCASSLELGQPQHFGDGTRLSIL.

This clone was observed a handful of times. The chain couples TRBV2 to TRBJ1-1; tentatively, D is TRBD1 (5 bases). Germline V lookup: CDR1 SNHLY, CDR2 FYNNEI. V was trimmed by 8 bases and J by 2 bases, leaving 12 bases between them. The CDR3 spans 13 residues. CDR3 nucleotide sequence: TGTGCCAGCCACCGGGGGGAAAACACTGAAGCTTTCTTT. Translated, it gives CASHRGENTEAFF. The complete variable domain, with remaining parts taken from reference TRBV2 and TRBJ1-1, reads EPEVTQTPSHQVTQMGQEVILRCVPISNHLYFYWYRQILGQKVEFLVSFYNNEISEKSEIFDDQFSVERPDGSNFTLKIRSTKLEDSAMYFCASHRGENTEAFFGQGTRLTVV.

This clone was seen a handful of times. The chain links TRBV7-2 to TRBJ2-7; TRBD1 is a possible D gene (6 bases). Germline V gene sequence: CDR1 SGHTA, CDR2 FQGNSA. The V and J ends lost 6 bases and 2 bases respectively, with 17 bases between them. This CDR3 has 15 residues. The CDR3 loop is CASSPWAQGPYEQYF. CDR3 nucleotides: TGTGCCAGCAGTCCCTGGGCACAGGGCCCCTACGAGCAGTACTTC.

The chain links TRBV27 to TRBJ1-1, with D unclear. Germline CDR1 MNHEY, CDR2 SMNVEV (reference sequence). Trimming took off 3 bases at V and 2 bases at J, with 13 bases between the two ends. CDR3 length: 15 amino acids. The CDR3 sequence is CASSFRAYANTEAFF. CDR3 in DNA: TGTGCCAGCAGTTTCCGGGCCTACGCTAACACTGAAGCTTTCTTT.

This clone came up a few times. CDR3 nucleotide sequence: TGTGCCAGCAGCTTAAACGCGGGGGGAGTGGCAGATACGCAGTATTTT. This gives the protein CASSLNAGGVADTQYF. The V call is TRBV7-3, the J call TRBJ2-3; TRBD2 matches 8 bases. Germline loops: CDR1 SGHTA, CDR2 FQGTGA. This CDR3 contains 16 residues. V lost 1 base to trimming and J lost 4 bases; unmatched junction nucleotides: 7.

V gene TRBV7-6 combines with J gene TRBJ2-7; D might be TRBD2 (7 bases). The V gene's germline CDR1 is SGHVS and CDR2 FNYEAQ. The CDR3 covers 14 residues. V lost 2 bases, J lost 5 bases, and 13 bases lay in between. CDR3 nucleotides: TGTGCCAGCAGCTTAACAGGGAGGGAGGACGAGCAGTACTTC. Its protein is CASSLTGREDEQYF.

This clone came up a few times. J is TRBJ2-7 and V is TRBV21-1. TRBV21-1 is marked as a pseudogene. The CDR3 totals 14 residues. The CDR3 reads CASSKWVSASSTHF. The DNA for the CDR3 is TGTGCCAGCAGCAAATGGGTTTCGGCCTCGTCGACGCACTTC.

This chain links TRBV5-6 with TRBJ2-7; possible D gene TRBD2, 6 bases. Trimming took 4 bases from V and 0 from J, leaving 14 bases between them. The CDR3 length is 15 residues. Germline V gene lookup returns CDR1 SGHDT and CDR2 YYEEEE. The CDR3, as DNA: TGTGCCAGCAGCCAAACGGGCGGGGTCTCCTACGAGCAGTACTTC. This sequence encodes CASSQTGGVSYEQYF.